The 18 T cell receptor beta chains below all came from one sample that was sequenced in a study of shared clonotypes between healthy human individuals. Method: immunoSEQ multiplex PCR; TCRdb's copy keeps in-frame clones and lacks some. In the table there are millions of clones, 90% to 95% of which are singletons. The sequenced sample consisted of naive CD4+ T cells sorted from blood. The subset denotes: CD45RA+ positively selected. These TCRs come from a man younger than 35 in good health.

The chain has TRBV18 and TRBJ2-3; unclear D gene. Deletions cut 3 bases from V and 0 bases from J, with 13 bases between. Germline values: CDR1 KGHSH, CDR2 LQKENI. CDR3 length: 16 residues. CDR3 loop: CASSPILTMSTDTQYF. CDR3 DNA: TGTGCCAGCTCACCGATATTAACTATGAGCACAGATACGCAGTATTTT.

The genes are TRBV30 and TRBJ2-3; 13 nucleotides align to TRBD2. J gave up 1 base and V 5 bases, and 6 bases lay outside the gene matches. The germline V gene has CDR1 GTSNPN and CDR2 SVGIG (reference sequence). The CDR3 runs 16 residues. The CDR3, as DNA: TGTGCCTGGGGTAGGGGACTAGCGGGGCGCACAGATACGCAGTATTTT. Amino acids: CAWGRGLAGRTDTQYF. Filled out from reference TRBV30 and TRBJ2-3, the complete variable domain reads SQTIHQWPATLVQPVGSPLSLECTVEGTSNPNLYWYRQAAGRGLQLLFYSVGIGQISSEVPQNLSASRPQDRQFILSSKKLLLSDSGFYLCAWGRGLAGRTDTQYFGPGTRLTVL.

The chain couples TRBV5-1 to TRBJ2-7, with 10 nucleotides matching TRBD1. V was pared by 4 bases and J by 1 base, with 11 bases of the junction left unmatched. Germline CDR1 and CDR2: SGHRS and YFSETQ. The CDR3 length is 17 residues. CDR3 in amino acids: CASSGQPGTGDSYEQYF. CDR3 bases: TGCGCCAGCAGCGGCCAACCCGGGACAGGGGATTCCTACGAGCAGTACTTC. The full variable domain, its missing parts supplied by reference TRBV5-1 and TRBJ2-7, is KAGVTQTPRYLIKTRGQQVTLSCSPISGHRSVSWYQQTPGQGLQFLFEYFSETQRNKGNFPGRFSGRQFSNSRSEMNVSTLELGDSALYLCASSGQPGTGDSYEQYFGPGTRLTVT.

This chain connects TRBV30 to TRBJ1-5, with D unclear. CDR1 and CDR2 (germline): GTSNPN, SVGIG (reference sequence). With 2 bases removed from V and 0 bases from J, the gap between germline ends came to 8 bases. The CDR3 sequence is 14 residues long. The CDR3 DNA is TGTGCCTGGAGTCTAGACCATAGCAATCAGCCCCAGCATTTT. It specifies CAWSLDHSNQPQHF.

V usage is TRBV4-1 and J usage is TRBJ2-3, with TRBD2 matching 12 bases. Trimming took 2 bases from V and 2 from J; bases not matched to a gene: 2. Germline V gene sequence: CDR1 MGHRA, CDR2 YSYEKL. CDR3 length equals 16 residues. CDR3 in amino acids: CASSQLAGGPTDTQYF. In nucleotides, the CDR3 is TGCGCCAGCAGCCAACTAGCGGGAGGGCCCACAGATACGCAGTATTTT.

The chain joins TRBV28 to TRBJ1-2, with a weak D call TRBD1 (6 bases). Trimming pared 7 bases from V and 5 bases from J, leaving 14 bases between. The CDR3 totals 13 residues. CDR1 MDHEN and CDR2 SYDVKM come from the germline V gene. The CDR3 is CASKTRGAYGYTF. The CDR3 DNA reads TGTGCCAGCAAGACGCGGGGGGCTTATGGCTACACCTTC.

V gene TRBV28 combines with J gene TRBJ2-7; D possibly corresponds to TRBD2 (7 bases). The CDR3 covers 16 residues. Trimming removed 6 bases at V and 2 bases at J, with 20 bases between. The V gene's germline CDR1 is MDHEN and CDR2 SYDVKM. In DNA, the CDR3 is TGTGCCAGCAGCTGGGGGGGGCCAGTGCAGCCCTACGAGCAGTACTTC. It is translated as CASSWGGPVQPYEQYF.

The chain is built from TRBV18 and TRBJ1-1, with 10 bases aligning to TRBD1. With V trimmed by 3 bases and J by 4 bases, 5 bases remained unmatched. Germline assignment: CDR1 KGHSH and CDR2 LQKENI. The CDR3 spans 15 residues. The CDR3 spells CASSPTGGAVTEAFF. CDR3 coding DNA: TGTGCCAGCTCACCGACAGGGGGCGCCGTCACTGAAGCTTTCTTT.

The chain is built from TRBV20-1 and TRBJ1-1, with D perhaps matching TRBD1 (6 bases). Germline V gene data show CDR1 as DFQATT and CDR2 as SNEGSKA (reference sequence). This CDR3 is 11 amino acids long. The CDR3 loop reads CRSGEPPEAFF. The CDR3 bases are TGCAGATCAGGGGAGCCGCCCGAAGCTTTCTTT.

This chain joins TRBV6-5 and TRBJ1-1; D possibly corresponds to TRBD1 (5 bases). This CDR3 comprises 15 residues. Germline lookup yields CDR1 MNHEY and CDR2 SVGAGI. Trimming took off 6 bases at V and 6 bases at J, with 20 bases between the two ends. In DNA, the CDR3 is TGTGCCAGCAGCCAACCCCCCCCAGGGCGACCTGAAGCTTTCTTT. This gives the protein CASSQPPPGRPEAFF.

The rearrangement links TRBV6-1 to TRBJ1-4; no firm D call. The CDR3 totals 14 residues. Germline loops: CDR1 MNHNS, CDR2 SASEGT. V was shortened by 6 bases and J by 6 bases, with 14 bases between the two germline ends. The CDR3 coding sequence is TGTGCCAGCAGCCTCGGTAGGCGTTATGAAAAACTGTTTTTT. It translates to CASSLGRRYEKLFF.

The chain carries TRBV5-1 and TRBJ2-1; D might be TRBD2 (6 bases). The length of the CDR3 is 14 residues. CDR1 is SGHRS and CDR2 is YFSETQ in the germline V gene. V was cut by 3 bases and J by 3 bases, with 10 bases left in between. Here the CDR3 reads CASSWGDGYNEQFF. The CDR3 region has the DNA TGCGCCAGCAGCTGGGGGGATGGCTACAATGAGCAGTTCTTC.

The chain links TRBV5-1 to TRBJ2-6; either TRBD1 or TRBD2 may fit D (5 bases each). Germline CDR1 reads SGHRS; CDR2 reads YFSETQ. Trimming pared 6 bases from V and 1 base from J, leaving 14 bases between. CDR3 length equals 16 residues. The DNA of the CDR3 is TGCGCCAGCACCGTTTGGGGGAGTTCTGGGGCCAACGTCCTGACTTTC. Its protein product is CASTVWGSSGANVLTF.

The V and J genes are TRBV9 and TRBJ2-7; TRBD1 aligns across 9 bases. Germline lookup yields CDR1 SGDLS and CDR2 YYNGEE. The CDR3 runs 16 residues. Losses at the gene ends were 3 bases for V and 3 bases for J; bases not matched to a gene: 10. The CDR3 here is CASSAHTGTGNYEQYF. CDR3 nucleotides: TGTGCCAGCAGCGCTCATACCGGGACAGGGAACTACGAGCAGTACTTC.

The V and J genes are TRBV18 and TRBJ2-5; D may be TRBD1 (6 bases). CDR3 length: 15 amino acids. CDR1 and CDR2 (germline): KGHSH, LQKENI. The V end lost 3 bases, the J end lost 1 base, and 12 bases lay between the germline ends. The CDR3 sequence: CASSPKTGIQETQYF. CDR3 bases: TGTGCCAGCTCACCGAAGACAGGTATCCAAGAGACCCAGTACTTC.

The gene calls are TRBV18 and TRBJ2-3; 7 bases align to TRBD1. CDR1 and CDR2 (germline): KGHSH, LQKENI. V trimming: 3 bases; J trimming: 4 bases; junction bases outside the gene matches: 4. The CDR3 consists of 14 residues. This chain's CDR3 is CASSPDRVADTQYF. CDR3 nucleotide sequence: TGTGCCAGCTCACCTGACAGGGTGGCAGATACGCAGTATTTT.

The table lists this clone with a count of one. This CDR3 is also generated by other DNA sequences in the sample. The V call is TRBV6-5, the J call TRBJ1-6; TRBD1 is a possible D gene (5 bases). Between the trimmed V and J ends, which lost 8 bases and 7 bases, there was a span of 12 bases. Per the germline V gene, CDR1 is MNHEY and CDR2 is SVGAGI. The CDR3 is 13 residues long. CDR3 sequence (DNA): TGTGCCAGCCGTAGGGGAGCGAATTCACCCCTCCACTTT. It translates to CASRRGANSPLHF.

About this clone itself: The sample contains more than one DNA sequence encoding this CDR3. CDR3 DNA sequence: TGTGCCAGCAGCTCTGGACTAGCGGGGGCAGATACGCAGTATTTT. Translation gives CASSSGLAGADTQYF. V gene TRBV5-4 combines with J gene TRBJ2-3; the match to TRBD2 covers 13 bases. The CDR3 loop spans 15 amino acids. Per the germline V gene, CDR1 is SGHNT and CDR2 is YYREEE (reference sequence). Losses at the gene ends were 3 bases for V and 4 bases for J; bases not matched to a gene: 2.